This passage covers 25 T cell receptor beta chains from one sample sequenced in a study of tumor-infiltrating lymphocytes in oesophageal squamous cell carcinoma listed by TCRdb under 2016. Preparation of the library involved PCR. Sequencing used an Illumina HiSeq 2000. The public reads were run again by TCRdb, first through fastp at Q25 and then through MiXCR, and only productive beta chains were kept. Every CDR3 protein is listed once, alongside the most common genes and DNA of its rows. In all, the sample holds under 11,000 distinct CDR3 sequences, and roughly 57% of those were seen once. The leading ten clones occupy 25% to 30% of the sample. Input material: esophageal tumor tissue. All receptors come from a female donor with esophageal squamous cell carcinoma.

The CDR3 region is CAISGDSYEQYF. In nucleotides, the CDR3 is TGTGCCATCAGTGGGGACAGCTACGAGCAGTACTTC. The chain uses TRBV10-3 and TRBJ2-4; 7 nucleotides match TRBD1. The DNA matches TRBJ2-7 better at its end, which makes the J call doubtful. Germline values: CDR1 ENHRY, CDR2 SYGVKD. The CDR3 has 12 amino acids.

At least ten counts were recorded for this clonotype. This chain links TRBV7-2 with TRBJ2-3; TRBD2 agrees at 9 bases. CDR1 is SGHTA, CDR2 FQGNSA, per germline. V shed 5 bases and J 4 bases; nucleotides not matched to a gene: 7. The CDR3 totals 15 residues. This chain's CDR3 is CASSGQAGGADTQYF. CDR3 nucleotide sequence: TGTGCCAGCAGCGGACAAGCGGGAGGAGCAGATACGCAGTATTTT.

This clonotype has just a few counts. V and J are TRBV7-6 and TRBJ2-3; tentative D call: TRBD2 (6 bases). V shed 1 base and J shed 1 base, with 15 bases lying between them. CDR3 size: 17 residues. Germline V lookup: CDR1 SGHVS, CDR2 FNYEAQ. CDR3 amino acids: CASSLDRRDGRTDTQYF. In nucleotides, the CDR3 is TGTGCCAGCAGCTTAGACAGGCGGGATGGCCGCACAGATACGCAGTATTTT. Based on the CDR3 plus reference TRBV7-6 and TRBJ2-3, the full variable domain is GAGVSQSPRYKVTKRGQDVALRCDPISGHVSLYWYRQALGQGPEFLTYFNYEAQQDKSGLPNDRFSAERPEGSISTLTIQRTEQRDSAMYRCASSLDRRDGRTDTQYFGPGTRLTVL.

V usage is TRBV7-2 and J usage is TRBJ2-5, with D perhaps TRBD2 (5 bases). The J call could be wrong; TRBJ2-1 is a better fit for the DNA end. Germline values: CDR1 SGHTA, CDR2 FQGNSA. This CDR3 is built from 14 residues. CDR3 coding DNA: TGTGCCAGCAGCTCTAAACTAGTGAGCAATGAGCAGTTCTTC. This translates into CASSSKLVSNEQFF.

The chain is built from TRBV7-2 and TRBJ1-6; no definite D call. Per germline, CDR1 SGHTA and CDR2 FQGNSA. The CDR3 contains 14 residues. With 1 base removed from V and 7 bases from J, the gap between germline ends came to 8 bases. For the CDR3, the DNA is TGTGCCAGCAGCTTAGGATTTCAGAATTCACCCCTCCACTTT. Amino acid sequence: CASSLGFQNSPLHF. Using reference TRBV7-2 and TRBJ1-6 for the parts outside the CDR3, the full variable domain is GAGVSQSPSNKVTEKGKDVELRCDPISGHTALYWYRQSLGQGLEFLIYFQGNSAPDKSGLPSDRFSAERTGGSVSTLTIQRTQQEDSAVYLCASSLGFQNSPLHFGNGTRLTVT.

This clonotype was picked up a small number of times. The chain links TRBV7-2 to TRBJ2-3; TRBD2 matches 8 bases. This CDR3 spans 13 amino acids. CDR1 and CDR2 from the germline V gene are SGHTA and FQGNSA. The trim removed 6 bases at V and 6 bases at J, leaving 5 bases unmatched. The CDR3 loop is CASRQAGEDTQYF. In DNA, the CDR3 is TGTGCCAGCAGACAAGCGGGGGAGGATACGCAGTATTTT.

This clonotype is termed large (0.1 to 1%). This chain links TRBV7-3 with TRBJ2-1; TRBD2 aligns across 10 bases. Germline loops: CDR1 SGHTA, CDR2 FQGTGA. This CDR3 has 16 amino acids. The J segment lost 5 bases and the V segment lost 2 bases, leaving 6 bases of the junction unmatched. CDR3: CASSLGSSGGHNEQFF. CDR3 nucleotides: TGTGCCAGCAGCTTAGGATCTAGCGGGGGACACAATGAGCAGTTCTTC.

The CDR3 nucleotides are TGTGCCAGCAGTTTAGCGCTTGGACAGGGGAGCGGGACAGATACGCAGTATTTT. Translating it yields CASSLALGQGSGTDTQYF. The rearrangement uses TRBV12-3 or TRBV12-4 and TRBJ2-3, with 9 nucleotides matching TRBD1. J was trimmed by 3 bases and V by 0 bases; bases with no gene match: 10. CDR3 length: 18 amino acids.

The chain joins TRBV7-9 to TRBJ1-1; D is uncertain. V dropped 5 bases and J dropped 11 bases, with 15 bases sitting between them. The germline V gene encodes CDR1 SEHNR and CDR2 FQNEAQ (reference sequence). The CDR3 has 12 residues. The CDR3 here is CASSGTQILAFF. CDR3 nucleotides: TGTGCCAGCAGCGGTACGCAGATTTTGGCTTTCTTT.

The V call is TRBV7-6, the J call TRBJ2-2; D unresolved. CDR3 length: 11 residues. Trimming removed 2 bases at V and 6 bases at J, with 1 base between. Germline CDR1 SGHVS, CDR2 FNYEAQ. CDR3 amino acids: CASSLSGELFF. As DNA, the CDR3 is TGTGCCAGCAGCTTATCCGGGGAGCTGTTTTTT.

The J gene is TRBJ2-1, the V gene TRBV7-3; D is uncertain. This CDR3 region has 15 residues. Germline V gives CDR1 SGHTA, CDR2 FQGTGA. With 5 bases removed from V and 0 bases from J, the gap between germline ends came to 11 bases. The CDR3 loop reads CASSPVLSSYNEQFF. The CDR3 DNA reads TGTGCCAGCAGCCCCGTCCTGAGCTCCTACAATGAGCAGTTCTTC.

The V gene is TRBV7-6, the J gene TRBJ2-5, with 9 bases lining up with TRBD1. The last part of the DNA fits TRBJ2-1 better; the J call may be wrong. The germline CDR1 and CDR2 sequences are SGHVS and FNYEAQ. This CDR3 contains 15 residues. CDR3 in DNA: TGTGCCAGCAGCCCAACCCGGGACAGGGTGGGTGAGCAGTTCTTC. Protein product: CASSPTRDRVGEQFF.

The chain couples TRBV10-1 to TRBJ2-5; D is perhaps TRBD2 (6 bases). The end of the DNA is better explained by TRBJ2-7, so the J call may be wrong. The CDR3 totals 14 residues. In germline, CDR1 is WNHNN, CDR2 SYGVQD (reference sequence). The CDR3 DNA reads TGCGCCACCCGGAACGGAGGGGCCTTCTACGAGCAGTACTTC. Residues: CATRNGGAFYEQYF.

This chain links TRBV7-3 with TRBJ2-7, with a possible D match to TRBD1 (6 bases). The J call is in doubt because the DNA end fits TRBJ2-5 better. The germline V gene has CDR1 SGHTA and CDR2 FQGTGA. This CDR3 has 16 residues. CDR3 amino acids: CASSLNAQGSQETQYF. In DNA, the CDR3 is TGTGCCAGCAGCTTAAATGCCCAGGGGAGCCAAGAGACCCAGTACTTC.

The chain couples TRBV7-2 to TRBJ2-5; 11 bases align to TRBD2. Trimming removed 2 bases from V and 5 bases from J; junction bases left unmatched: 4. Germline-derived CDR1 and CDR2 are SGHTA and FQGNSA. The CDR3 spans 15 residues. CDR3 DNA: TGTGCCAGCAGCTTATTGACTAGCGGGAAGGAGACCCAGTACTTC. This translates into CASSLLTSGKETQYF.

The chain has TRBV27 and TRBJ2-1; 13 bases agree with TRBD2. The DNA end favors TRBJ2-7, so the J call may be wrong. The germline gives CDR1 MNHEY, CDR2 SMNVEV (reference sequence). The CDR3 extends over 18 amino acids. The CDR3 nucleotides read TGTGCCAGCAGTTCCCGGACTAGCGGGGGAACCCGCACAGATACGCAGTACTTC. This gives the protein CASSSRTSGGTRTDTQYF.

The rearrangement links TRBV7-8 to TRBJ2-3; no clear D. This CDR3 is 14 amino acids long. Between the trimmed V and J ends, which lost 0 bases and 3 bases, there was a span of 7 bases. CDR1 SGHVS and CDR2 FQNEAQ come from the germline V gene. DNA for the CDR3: TGTGCCAGCAGCTTAGCTTCAGATACAGATACGCAGTATTTT. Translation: CASSLASDTDTQYF.

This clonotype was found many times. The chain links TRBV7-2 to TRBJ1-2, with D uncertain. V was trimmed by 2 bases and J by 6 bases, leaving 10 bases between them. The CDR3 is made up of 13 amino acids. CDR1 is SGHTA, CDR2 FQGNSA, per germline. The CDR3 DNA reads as TGTGCCAGCAGCTTATCGGGGATACATGGCTACACCTTC. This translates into CASSLSGIHGYTF.

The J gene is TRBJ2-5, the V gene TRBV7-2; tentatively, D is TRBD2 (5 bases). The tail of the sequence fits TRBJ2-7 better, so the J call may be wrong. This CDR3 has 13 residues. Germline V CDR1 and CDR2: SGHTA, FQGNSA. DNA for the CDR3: TGTGCCAGCAGCTTCGAGACCGGGGACGAGCAGTACTTC. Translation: CASSFETGDEQYF.

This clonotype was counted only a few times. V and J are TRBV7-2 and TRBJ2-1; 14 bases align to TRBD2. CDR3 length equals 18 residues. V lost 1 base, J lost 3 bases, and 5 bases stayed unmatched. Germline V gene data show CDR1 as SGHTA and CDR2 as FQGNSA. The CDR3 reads CASSLEGTSGRFYNEQFF. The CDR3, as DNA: TGTGCCAGCAGCTTAGAGGGGACTAGCGGGAGATTCTACAATGAGCAGTTCTTC.

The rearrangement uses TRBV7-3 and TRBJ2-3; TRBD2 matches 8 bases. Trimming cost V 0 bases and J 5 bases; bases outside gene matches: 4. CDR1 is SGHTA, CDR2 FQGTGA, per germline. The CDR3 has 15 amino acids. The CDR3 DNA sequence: TGTGCCAGCAGCTTAACAGCGGGAGAGATAGATACGCAGTATTTT. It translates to CASSLTAGEIDTQYF.

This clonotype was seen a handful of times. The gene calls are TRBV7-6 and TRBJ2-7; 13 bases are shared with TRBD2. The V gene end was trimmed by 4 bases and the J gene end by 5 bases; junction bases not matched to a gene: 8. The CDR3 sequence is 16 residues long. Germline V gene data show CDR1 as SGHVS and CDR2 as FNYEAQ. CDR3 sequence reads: CASSSRLAGGVDEQYF. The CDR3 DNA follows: TGTGCCAGCAGCTCGAGACTAGCGGGAGGCGTCGACGAGCAGTACTTC.

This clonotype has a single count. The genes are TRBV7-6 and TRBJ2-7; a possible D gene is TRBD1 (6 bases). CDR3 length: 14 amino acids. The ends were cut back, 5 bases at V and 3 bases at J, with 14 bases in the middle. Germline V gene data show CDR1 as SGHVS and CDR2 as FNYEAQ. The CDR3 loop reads CASSAPGHYYEQYF. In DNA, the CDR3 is TGTGCCAGCAGCGCGCCGGGACATTACTACGAGCAGTACTTC.

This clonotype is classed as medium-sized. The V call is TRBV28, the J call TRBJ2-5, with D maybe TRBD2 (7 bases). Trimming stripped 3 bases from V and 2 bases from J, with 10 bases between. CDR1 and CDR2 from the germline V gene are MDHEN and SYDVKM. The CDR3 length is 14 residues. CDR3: CASSLGGRQETQYF. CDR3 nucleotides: TGTGCCAGCAGTTTGGGGGGGCGGCAAGAGACCCAGTACTTC.

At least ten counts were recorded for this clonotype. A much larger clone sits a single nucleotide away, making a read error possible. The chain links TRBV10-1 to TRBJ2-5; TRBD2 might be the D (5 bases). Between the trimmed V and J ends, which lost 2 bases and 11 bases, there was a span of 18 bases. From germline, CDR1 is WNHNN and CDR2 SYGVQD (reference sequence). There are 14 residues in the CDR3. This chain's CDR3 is CASSESGTYNEQYF. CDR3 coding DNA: TGCGCCAGCAGTGAGAGCGGAACCTACAATGAGCAGTACTTC.